This TCR beta chain originates from a study of blood T cell repertoires in COVID-19. This CDR3 has 13 amino acids. Germline V gene sequence: CDR1 LNHDA, CDR2 SQIVND (reference sequence). Trimming left V 3 bases short and J 0 bases short, with 5 bases between. Recovery among Cohort 3 donors was established by two negative PCRs, clearance, or symptom resolution. In the authors' methods: The authors estimated nucleated cell counts from reference gene primer amplification. Data came from immunoSEQ multiplex PCR; TCRdb stores just in-frame clones and leaves some out. The V and J calls and the clone size are those of that table, but D and trimming were determined from the DNA. The data contain 200,000 to 250,000 clones, about 85% of them seen just once; the ten biggest clones take up 10% to 14%.

The chain couples TRBV19 to TRBJ1-2; no reliable D call. The source is a man in his thirties or forties who had recovered from COVID-19. Sequences were obtained from PBMCs or T cells enriched from blood (not recorded which). The CDR3 DNA reads TGTGCCAGTAGTATGCTAACTAACTATGGCTACACCTTC. Translating it yields CASSMLTNYGYTF.